These T cell receptor beta chains were read from a single sample in a study of T cells expressing NK-cell markers. With the 5' RACE reads reprocessed, TCRdb shows one record per CDR3 protein and no DNA. The sample data list just under 150,000 distinct CDR3 sequences. Sequenced input: blood T cells: a sorted CD56 or NKG2C T cell subset, CD4+ or CD8+ T cells, or bulk PBMC T cells (not recorded which). The receptors were gathered from a man between 18 and 35 years old in good health. Each CDR3 is given with its conserved first and last residue.

v_call,j_call,cdr3_aa
TRBV7-2,TRBJ2-1,CASRAGVDEQFF
TRBV29-1,TRBJ2-1,CSVIGTGQNEQFF
TRBV5-5,TRBJ2-5,CASSQLGRQETQYF
TRBV12-3/TRBV12-4,TRBJ2-1,CASRVGGTNNEQFF
TRBV5-6,TRBJ2-1,CASSITGGEFF
TRBV6-2/TRBV6-3,TRBJ2-7,CASGQGAFAEQYF
TRBV20-1,TRBJ2-1,CSASPWDSYNEQFF
TRBV12-3/TRBV12-4,TRBJ2-7,CASSLWQGYEQYF
TRBV10-3,TRBJ2-1,CAISDRRDYNEQFF
TRBV3-1,TRBJ2-1,CASSHPRDRVDEQFF
TRBV20-1,TRBJ2-7,CSAREEVGRYEQYF
TRBV27,TRBJ2-3,CASSSLGTGFTDTQYF
TRBV12-3/TRBV12-4,TRBJ2-5,CASSFLSAPRETQYF
TRBV6-1,TRBJ1-1,CASRDGGTAANTEAFF